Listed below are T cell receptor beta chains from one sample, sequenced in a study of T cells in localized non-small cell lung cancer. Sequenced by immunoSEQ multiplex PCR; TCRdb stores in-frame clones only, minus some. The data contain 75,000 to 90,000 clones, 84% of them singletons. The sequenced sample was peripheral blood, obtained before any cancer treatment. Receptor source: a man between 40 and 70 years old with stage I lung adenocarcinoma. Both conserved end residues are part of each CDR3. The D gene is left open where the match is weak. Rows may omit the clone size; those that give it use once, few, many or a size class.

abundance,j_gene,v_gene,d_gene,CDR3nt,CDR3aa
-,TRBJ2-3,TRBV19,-,TGTGCCACTGGGGGACCCGGACCCACAGATACGCAGTATTTT,CATGGPGPTDTQYF
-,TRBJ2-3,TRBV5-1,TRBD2,TGCGCCAGCAGCGACCGACTAGCGAACACAGATACGCAGTATTTT,CASSDRLANTDTQYF
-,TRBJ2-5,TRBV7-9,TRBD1,TGTGCCAGCAGCGTGGGGACAGGGGGCGAAGAGACCCAGTACTTC,CASSVGTGGEETQYF
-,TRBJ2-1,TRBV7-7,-,TGTGCTAGCAGCTTAGGCCCAGACGATGAGCAGTTCTTC,CASSLGPDDEQFF
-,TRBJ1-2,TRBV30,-,TGTGCCTGGAGTGTAGGGACAAACTATGGCTACACCTTC,CAWSVGTNYGYTF
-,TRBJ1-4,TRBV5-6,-,TGTGCCAGCAGCCCTGGAGCGTTCGGGAATGAAAAACTGTTTTTT,CASSPGAFGNEKLFF
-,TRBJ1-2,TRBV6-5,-,TGTGCCAGCAGCTTCACAAGGGTCTATGGCTACACCTTC,CASSFTRVYGYTF
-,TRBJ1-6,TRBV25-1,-,TGTGCCAGCAGTGAATATGGGATGTTGGATAATTCACCCCTCCACTTT,CASSEYGMLDNSPLHF
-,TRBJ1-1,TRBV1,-,TGCACCAGCAGCCAACCGGGGCCTGAAGCTTTCTTT,CTSSQPGPEAFF
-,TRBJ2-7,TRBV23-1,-,TGCGCCAGCAGTCAAGATCCAGAGCCCTACGAGCAGTACTTC,CASSQDPEPYEQYF
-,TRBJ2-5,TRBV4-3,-,TGCGCCAGCAGCCAAGAGACAGGGAGGGAGACCCAGTACTTC,CASSQETGRETQYF
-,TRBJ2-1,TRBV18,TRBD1,TGTGCCAGCTCACCAAAGGAAGGGGGCCAAAGGAATGAGCAGTTCTTC,CASSPKEGGQRNEQFF
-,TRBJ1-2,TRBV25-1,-,TGTGCCAGCTCCTTGGGCACGGGAGGCTACACCTTC,CASSLGTGGYTF
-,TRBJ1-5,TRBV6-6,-,TGTGCCAGCAGCCCCAGCGCGGGGGATCTGAGCCCGCCCCAGCATTTT,CASSPSAGDLSPPQHF
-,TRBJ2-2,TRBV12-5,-,TGTGCTAGTGGTTTAAGCTTGGGAGGCGGGGCAAGGACCGGGGAGCTGTTTTTT,CASGLSLGGGARTGELFF
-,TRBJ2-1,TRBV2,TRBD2,TGTGCCAGCAGTGAAGAAGCGGGAGGTCGGGGTGAGCAGTTCTTC,CASSEEAGGRGEQFF
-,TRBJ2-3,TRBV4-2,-,TGTGCCAGCAGCCAAGAGCTCCCAGGGAGAGGTCCAGATACGCAGTATTTT,CASSQELPGRGPDTQYF
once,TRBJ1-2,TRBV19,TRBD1,TGTGCCAGTAGTACCGGGACAGCGTCGTATGGCTACACCTTC,CASSTGTASYGYTF
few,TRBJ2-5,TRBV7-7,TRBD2,TGTGCTAGCAGCTTACATGGGACTAGTCCCCAAGAGACCCAGTACTTC,CASSLHGTSPQETQYF
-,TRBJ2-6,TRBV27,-,TGTGCCAGTCTGTCTGGGGCCAACGTCCTGACTTTC,CASLSGANVLTF
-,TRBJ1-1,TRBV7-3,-,TGTGCGTCGCGGGGTCGGGGGAACACTGAAGCTTTCTTT,CASRGRGNTEAFF
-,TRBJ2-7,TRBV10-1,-,TGCGCCAGCAGCCTACAGTCCAGGACAGACTACCGATACGAGCAGTACTTC,CASSLQSRTDYRYEQYF
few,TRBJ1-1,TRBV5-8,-,TGTGCCGTTCGGACGACGGGGGGCGGCACTGAAGCTTTCTTT,CAVRTTGGGTEAFF
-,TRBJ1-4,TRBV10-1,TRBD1,TGCGCCAGCAGTGAGTCCGGGACAGGGAATGAAAAACTGTTTTTT,CASSESGTGNEKLFF
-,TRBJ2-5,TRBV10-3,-,TGTGCCATCAGTGAGTCGAAGTCCGGGGAGACCCAGTACTTC,CAISESKSGETQYF
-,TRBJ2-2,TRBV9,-,TGTGCCAGCAGCGCCGACTCTACGGTGGGGCCCGGGGAGCTGTTTTTT,CASSADSTVGPGELFF
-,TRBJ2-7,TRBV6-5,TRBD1,TGTGCCAGCAGTGGACAGGGCCGCGAGCAGTACTTC,CASSGQGREQYF
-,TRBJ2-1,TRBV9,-,TGTGCCAGCAGCGCTCGCTGGACGGCCGCACAGAGGTATGAGCAGTTCTTC,CASSARWTAAQRYEQFF
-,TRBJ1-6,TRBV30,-,TGTGCCTGGTCAACCGAATGGTATTCACCCCTCCACTTT,CAWSTEWYSPLHF
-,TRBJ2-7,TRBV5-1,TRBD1,TGCGCCAGCAGTCATACTACCGGGACAGGGGTCGAGCAGTACTTC,CASSHTTGTGVEQYF
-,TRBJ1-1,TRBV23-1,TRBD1,TGCGCCAGCAGTCAATCCCCACCCGGGGGACAGAACTACGGTTTCTTT,CASSQSPPGGQNYGFF
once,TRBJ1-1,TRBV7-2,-,TGTGCCAGCAGCCCCCCCCGGCCGGATCCTGAAGCTTTCTTT,CASSPPRPDPEAFF
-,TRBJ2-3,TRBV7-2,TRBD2,TGTGCCAGCGAAGCGGGGGGCCTCACAGATACGCAGTATTTT,CASEAGGLTDTQYF
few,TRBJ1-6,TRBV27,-,TGTGCCAGCAGTCGGACAGCCTTGGGTTCACCCCTCCACTTT,CASSRTALGSPLHF
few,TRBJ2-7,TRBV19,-,TGTGCCAGCTCGCTGTCTAACCCGTCCTACGAGCAGTACTTC,CASSLSNPSYEQYF